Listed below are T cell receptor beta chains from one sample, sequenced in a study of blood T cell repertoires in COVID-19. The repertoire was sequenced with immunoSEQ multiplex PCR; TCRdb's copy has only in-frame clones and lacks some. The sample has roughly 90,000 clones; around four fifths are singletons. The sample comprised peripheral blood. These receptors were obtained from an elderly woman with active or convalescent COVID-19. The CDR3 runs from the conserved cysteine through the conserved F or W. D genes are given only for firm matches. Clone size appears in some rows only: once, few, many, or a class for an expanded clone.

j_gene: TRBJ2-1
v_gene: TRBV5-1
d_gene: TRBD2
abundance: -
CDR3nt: TGCGCCAGCAGCTTTACCGGGACTAGCTACAATGAGCAGTTCTTC
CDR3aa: CASSFTGTSYNEQFF

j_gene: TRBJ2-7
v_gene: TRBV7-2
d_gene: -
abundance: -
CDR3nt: TGTGCCAGCGGACAGACCTACGAGCAGTACTTC
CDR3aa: CASGQTYEQYF

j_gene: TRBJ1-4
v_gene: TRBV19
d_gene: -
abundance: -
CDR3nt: TGTGCCAGTAGTGGTACAGGTGCTGCAACTAATGAAAAACTGTTTTTT
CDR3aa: CASSGTGAATNEKLFF

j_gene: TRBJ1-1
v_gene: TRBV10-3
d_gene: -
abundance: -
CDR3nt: TGTGCCATCAGTGTTGCCTTGCGGAACACTGAAGCTTTCTTT
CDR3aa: CAISVALRNTEAFF

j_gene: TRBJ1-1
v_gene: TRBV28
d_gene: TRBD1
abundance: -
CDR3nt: TGTGCCAGCTCCCGGTTGAGTACAGGGGCTGTGGGAGCTTTCTTT
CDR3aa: CASSRLSTGAVGAFF

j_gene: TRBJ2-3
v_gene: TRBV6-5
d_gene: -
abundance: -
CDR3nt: TGTGCCAGCAAAAAACGGAGCACAGATACGCAGTATTTT
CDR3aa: CASKKRSTDTQYF

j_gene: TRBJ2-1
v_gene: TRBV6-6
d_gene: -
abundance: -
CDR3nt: TGTGCCAGCAGAGACACCCCCAGCTCCTACAATGAGCAGTTCTTC
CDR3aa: CASRDTPSSYNEQFF

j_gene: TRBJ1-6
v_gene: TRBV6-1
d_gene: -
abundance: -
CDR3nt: TGTGCCAGCAGTGAACGTCTGGACAGAGATTCACCCCTCCACTTT
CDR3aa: CASSERLDRDSPLHF

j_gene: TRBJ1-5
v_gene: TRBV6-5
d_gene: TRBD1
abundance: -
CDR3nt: TGTGCCAGCAGCGTGGACAGGGGAAGGGATCAGCCCCAGCATTTT
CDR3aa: CASSVDRGRDQPQHF

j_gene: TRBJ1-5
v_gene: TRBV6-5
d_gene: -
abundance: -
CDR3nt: TGTGCCAGCACTGCCGGACTCAATCAGCCCCAGCATTTT
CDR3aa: CASTAGLNQPQHF

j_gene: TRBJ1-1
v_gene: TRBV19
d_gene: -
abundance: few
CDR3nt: TGTGCCAGTAGTCCCGATAGGAGCACTGAAGCTTTCTTT
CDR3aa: CASSPDRSTEAFF

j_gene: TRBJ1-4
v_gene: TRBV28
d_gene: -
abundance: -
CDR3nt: TGTGCCAGCAGTTTAGGGCCAATTAATGAAAAACTGTTTTTT
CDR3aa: CASSLGPINEKLFF

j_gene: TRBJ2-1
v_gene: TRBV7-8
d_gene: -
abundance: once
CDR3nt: TGTGCCAGCAGCTTACGGCCCAATAGCGGAGCCTACAATGAGCAGTTCTTC
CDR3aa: CASSLRPNSGAYNEQFF

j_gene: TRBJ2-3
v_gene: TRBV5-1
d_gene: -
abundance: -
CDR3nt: TGCGCCAGCACCTCTTCAGATACGCAGTATTTT
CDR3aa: CASTSSDTQYF

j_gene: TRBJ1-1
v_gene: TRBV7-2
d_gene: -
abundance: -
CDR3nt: TGTGCCAGCAGCTTAGGCGGGATAGGGACTGAAGCTTTCTTT
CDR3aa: CASSLGGIGTEAFF

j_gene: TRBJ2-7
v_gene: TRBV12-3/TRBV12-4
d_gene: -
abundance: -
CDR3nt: TGTGCCAGCAGTTTAGCGGGTGCTTGGGCGCAGTACTTC
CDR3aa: CASSLAGAWAQYF

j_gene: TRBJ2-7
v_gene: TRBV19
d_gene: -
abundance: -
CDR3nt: TGTGCCAGTAGTATAGGAACGGGTTACTTCTACGAGCAGTACTTC
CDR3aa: CASSIGTGYFYEQYF

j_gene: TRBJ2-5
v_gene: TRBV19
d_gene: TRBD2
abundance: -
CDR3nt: TGTGCCAGTAGCCGGACTAGGCAAGAGACCCAGTACTTC
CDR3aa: CASSRTRQETQYF

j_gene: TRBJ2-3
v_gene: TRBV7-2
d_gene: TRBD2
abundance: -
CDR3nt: TGTGCCAGCAGCTTAGCGTACGGCGGGGGAAGCACAGATACGCAGTATTTT
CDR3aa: CASSLAYGGGSTDTQYF

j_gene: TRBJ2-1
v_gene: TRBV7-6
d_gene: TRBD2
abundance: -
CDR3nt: TGTGCCAGCAGCTTAGCATTGGCGGGGGGGTTGTACAATGAGCAGTTCTTC
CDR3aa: CASSLALAGGLYNEQFF

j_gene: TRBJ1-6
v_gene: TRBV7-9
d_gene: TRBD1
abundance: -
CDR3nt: TGTGCCAGCAGCGCGACCGGACAGGACCGACCCCTCCACTTT
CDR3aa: CASSATGQDRPLHF

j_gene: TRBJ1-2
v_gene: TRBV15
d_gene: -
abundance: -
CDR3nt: TGTGCCACCAGCAGAGATCTAGGGGTTAGGGGCTACACCTTC
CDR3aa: CATSRDLGVRGYTF

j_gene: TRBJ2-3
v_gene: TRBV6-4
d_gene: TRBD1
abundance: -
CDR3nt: TGTGCCAGCAGTGACCCCCAGGAGAGCAGGGGGCTTCTTAGCACAGATACGCAGTATTTT
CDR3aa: CASSDPQESRGLLSTDTQYF

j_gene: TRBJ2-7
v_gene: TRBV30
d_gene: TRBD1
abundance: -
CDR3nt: TGTGCCTGGAGTGTCGGACTGGACAGGTTTGGCTACGAGCAGTACTTC
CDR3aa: CAWSVGLDRFGYEQYF

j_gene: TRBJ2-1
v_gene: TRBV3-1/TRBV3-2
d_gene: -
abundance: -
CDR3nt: TGTGCCAGCAGCCAGGGGAGGGGGGGCTGGGGCAATGAGCAGTTCTTC
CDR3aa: CASSQGRGGWGNEQFF

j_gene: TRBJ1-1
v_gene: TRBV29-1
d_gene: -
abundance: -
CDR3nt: TGCAGCGTGGCTGGTCGGAACACTGAAGCTTTCTTT
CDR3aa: CSVAGRNTEAFF

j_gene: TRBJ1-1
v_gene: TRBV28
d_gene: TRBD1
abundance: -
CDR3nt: TGTGCCACCAGAAAGCCAGGGGGCTTCCAGGGAACTGAAGCTTTCTTT
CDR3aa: CATRKPGGFQGTEAFF

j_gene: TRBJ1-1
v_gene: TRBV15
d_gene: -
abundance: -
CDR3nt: TGTGCCACCAGTCGACGGGGGACGAGGACTGAAGCTTTCTTT
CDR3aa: CATSRRGTRTEAFF

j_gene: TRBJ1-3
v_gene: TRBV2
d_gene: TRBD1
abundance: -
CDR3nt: TGTGCCAGCAGAAACCGGGACAGGGTGATCTCTGGAAACACCATATATTTT
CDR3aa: CASRNRDRVISGNTIYF

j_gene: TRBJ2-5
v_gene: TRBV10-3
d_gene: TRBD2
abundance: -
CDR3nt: TGTGCCATCAGTGGCCCGGGGGGGACCCAAGAGACCCAGTACTTC
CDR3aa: CAISGPGGTQETQYF

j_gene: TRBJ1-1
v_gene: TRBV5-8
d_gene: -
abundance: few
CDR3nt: TGTGCCAGCAGCTTGAGGACAGTGAACACTGAAGCTTTCTTT
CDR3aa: CASSLRTVNTEAFF

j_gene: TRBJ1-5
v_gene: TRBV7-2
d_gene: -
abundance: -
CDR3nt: TGTGCCAGCAGCTCATCTAGCAATCAGCCCCAGCATTTT
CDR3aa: CASSSSSNQPQHF

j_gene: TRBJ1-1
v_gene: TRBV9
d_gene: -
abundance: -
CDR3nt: TGTGCCAGCCAAGGGGGACAAGGGCGTTTCACTGAAGCTTTCTTT
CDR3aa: CASQGGQGRFTEAFF

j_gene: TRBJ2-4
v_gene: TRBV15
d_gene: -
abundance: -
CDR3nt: TGTGCCACCAGCATCTCGGCGGTCCTAGCCAAAAACATTCAGTACTTC
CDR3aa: CATSISAVLAKNIQYF

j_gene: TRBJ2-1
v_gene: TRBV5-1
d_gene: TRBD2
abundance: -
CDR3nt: TGCGCCAGCAGCCTGGACTACAACGCGGGAGGAAATGAGCAGTTCTTC
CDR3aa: CASSLDYNAGGNEQFF

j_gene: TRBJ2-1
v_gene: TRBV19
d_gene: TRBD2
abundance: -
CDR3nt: TGTGCCAGTTCTAGGCGGGAGGCCTCCTACAATGAGCAGTTCTTC
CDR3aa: CASSRREASYNEQFF

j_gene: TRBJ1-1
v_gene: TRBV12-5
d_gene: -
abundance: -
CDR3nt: TGTGCTAGTGGTTTGACTTTAATGAACACTGAAGCTTTCTTT
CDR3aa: CASGLTLMNTEAFF

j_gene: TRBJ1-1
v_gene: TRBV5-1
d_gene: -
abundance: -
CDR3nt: TGCGCCAGCAGCTGGGGGCCAACGAACACTGAAGCTTTCTTT
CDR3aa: CASSWGPTNTEAFF

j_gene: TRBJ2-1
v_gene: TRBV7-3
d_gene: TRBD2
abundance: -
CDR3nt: TGTGCCAGCAGCTCGCTAGCGGGAAGCTACAATGAGCAGTTCTTC
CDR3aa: CASSSLAGSYNEQFF

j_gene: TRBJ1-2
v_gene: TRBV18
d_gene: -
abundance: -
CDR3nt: TGTGCCAGCTCACCGACACAGAACTATGGCTACACCTTC
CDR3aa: CASSPTQNYGYTF

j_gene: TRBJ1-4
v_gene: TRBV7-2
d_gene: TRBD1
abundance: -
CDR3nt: TGTGCCAGCAGCTTAGGACAGGGAAAGGAAAAACTGTTTTTT
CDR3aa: CASSLGQGKEKLFF

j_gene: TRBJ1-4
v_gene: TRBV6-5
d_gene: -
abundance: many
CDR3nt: TGTGCCAGCTCAGAGGGGGGGGGAAATGAAAAACTGTTTTTT
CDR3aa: CASSEGGGNEKLFF

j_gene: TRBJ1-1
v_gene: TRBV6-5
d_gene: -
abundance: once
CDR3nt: TGTGCCAGCACTACGGAGATGAACACTGAAGCTTTCTTT
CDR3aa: CASTTEMNTEAFF

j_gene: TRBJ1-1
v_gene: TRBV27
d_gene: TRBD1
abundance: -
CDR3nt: TGTGCCAGCAGACGAGGGACAGGGTCTGAAGCTTTCTTT
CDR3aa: CASRRGTGSEAFF

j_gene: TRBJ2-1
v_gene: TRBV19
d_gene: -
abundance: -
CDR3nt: TGTGCCAGTAGTACCGCACCTCTGGGGCGTGAGTTCTTC
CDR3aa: CASSTAPLGREFF

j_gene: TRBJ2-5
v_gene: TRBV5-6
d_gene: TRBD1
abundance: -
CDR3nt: TGTGCCAGCAGCCGCGGACAGGGGGGGGAGACCCAGTACTTC
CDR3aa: CASSRGQGGETQYF

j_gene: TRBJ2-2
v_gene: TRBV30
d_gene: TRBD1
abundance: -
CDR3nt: TGTGCCTGGAACCCCAGGGGGCTTGGCACCGGGGAGCTGTTTTTT
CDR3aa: CAWNPRGLGTGELFF

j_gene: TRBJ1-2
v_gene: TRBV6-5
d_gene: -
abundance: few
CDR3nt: TGTGCCAGCAGCCCCCGCAGGGGAGTATTCTATGGCTACACCTTC
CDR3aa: CASSPRRGVFYGYTF

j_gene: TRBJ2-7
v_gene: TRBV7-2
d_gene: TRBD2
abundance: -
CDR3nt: TGTGCCAGCAGCGTATTGGCTAGCGGGGCATACGAGCAGTACTTC
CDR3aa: CASSVLASGAYEQYF

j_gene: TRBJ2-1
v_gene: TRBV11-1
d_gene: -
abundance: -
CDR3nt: TGTGCCAGCAGCCCCGGCGGCGCCAACAATGAGCAGTTCTTC
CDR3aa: CASSPGGANNEQFF

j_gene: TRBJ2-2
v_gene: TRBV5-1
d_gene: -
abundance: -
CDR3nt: TGCGCCAGCAGTTTGGACGCGATCACCGGGGAGCTGTTTTTT
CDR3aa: CASSLDAITGELFF

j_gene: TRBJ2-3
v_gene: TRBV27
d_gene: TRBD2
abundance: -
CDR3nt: TGTGCCAGCGGGAGTTGGTCTAGCGGGATCGGGGATACGCAGTATTTT
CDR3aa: CASGSWSSGIGDTQYF

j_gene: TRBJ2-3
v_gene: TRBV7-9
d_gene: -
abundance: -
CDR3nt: TGTGCCGGCCAAGTGGGAGGGGGGGCCACAGATACGCAGTATTTT
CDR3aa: CAGQVGGGATDTQYF

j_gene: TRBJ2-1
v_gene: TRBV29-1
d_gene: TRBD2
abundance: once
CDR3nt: TGCAGCGTCGGGTGGATTGGACTAGCGTACAATGAGCAGTTCTTC
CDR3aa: CSVGWIGLAYNEQFF

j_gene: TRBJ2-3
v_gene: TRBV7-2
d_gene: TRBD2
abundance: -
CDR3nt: TGTGCCAGCAGCTTAGCTAGCGGGGTGGATACGCAGTATTTT
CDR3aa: CASSLASGVDTQYF

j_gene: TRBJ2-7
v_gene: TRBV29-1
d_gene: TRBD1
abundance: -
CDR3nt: TGCAGCGTCGACCGGGGACAGGGCCTGAACTTC
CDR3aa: CSVDRGQGLNF

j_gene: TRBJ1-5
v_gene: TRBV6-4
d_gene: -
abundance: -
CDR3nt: TGTGCCAGCATCCATGCCGGGACGGACTATAGCAATCAGCCCCAGCATTTT
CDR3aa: CASIHAGTDYSNQPQHF

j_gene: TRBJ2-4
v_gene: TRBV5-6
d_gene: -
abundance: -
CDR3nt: TGTGCCAGCAGCTCTCGACAGATCTGGGACATTCAGTACTTC
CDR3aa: CASSSRQIWDIQYF

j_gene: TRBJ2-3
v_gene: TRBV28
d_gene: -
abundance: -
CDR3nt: TGTGCCAGCAGAAGCCGCACAGATACGCAGTATTTT
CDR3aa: CASRSRTDTQYF

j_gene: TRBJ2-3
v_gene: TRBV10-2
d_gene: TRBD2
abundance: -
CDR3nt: TGCGCCAGCAACGGGGGCGGGAGGGAAACAGATACGCAGTATTTT
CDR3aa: CASNGGGRETDTQYF